These 8 T cell receptor beta chains share one sample of origin, sequenced in a study of T cell changes during pregnancy in multiple sclerosis (dated by TCRdb to between 2018 and 2021). The method was the immunoSEQ multiplex PCR assay. TCRdb limited this immuneACCESS table to in-frame rearrangements with V and J called. A share of clones is missing; checked studies link under half to unresolved V genes, and the rest is unexplained. This sample lists some 79,000 clones; 85% to 95% were detected once. In total, the top ten clones hold about 0.52% of the sample. Specimen: CD4+ T cells from peripheral blood mononuclear cells, collected in the second trimester of pregnancy. The receptors were gathered from a female donor with multiple sclerosis, enrolled in a pregnancy study.

The chain has TRBV7-9 and TRBJ2-7; TRBD1 aligns across 8 bases. V lost 0 bases, J lost 3 bases, and 4 bases stayed unmatched. CDR1 is SEHNR, CDR2 FQNEAQ, per germline (reference sequence). The CDR3 totals 15 residues. DNA of the CDR3: TGTGCCAGCAGCTTAGCAGGGACAGGACTCTACGAGCAGTACTTC. This codes for CASSLAGTGLYEQYF.

This clone was seen once. The rearrangement joins TRBV5-4 to TRBJ1-2; tentative D call: TRBD1 (6 bases). V lost 0 bases to trimming and J lost 2 bases, with 17 bases between them. This CDR3 contains 17 residues. Germline CDR1 and CDR2: SGHNT and YYREEE (reference sequence). The CDR3 region has the DNA TGTGCCAGCAGCTTGGGGGTCGGCAGGGACAAAAACTATGGCTACACCTTC. Translation gives CASSLGVGRDKNYGYTF.

The chain carries TRBV28 and TRBJ1-4, with D hard to call. Per the germline V gene, CDR1 is MDHEN and CDR2 is SYDVKM. Trimming removed 6 bases from V and 3 bases from J, with 14 bases in between. The CDR3 contains 15 residues. The CDR3 loop reads CASSSPSTSNEKLFF. The DNA for the CDR3 is TGTGCCAGCAGCTCTCCTTCTACGTCTAATGAAAAACTGTTTTTT.

The chain couples TRBV7-2 to TRBJ2-4; 7 bases line up with TRBD2. Per germline, CDR1 SGHTA and CDR2 FQGNSA. The CDR3 totals 15 residues. The V and J ends lost 3 bases and 8 bases, in that order; junction bases with no gene match: 10. CDR3 residues: CASSFAAGERYIQYF. CDR3 DNA sequence: TGTGCCAGCAGCTTCGCTGCGGGAGAACGGTACATTCAGTACTTC.

J is TRBJ2-7 and V is TRBV6-6; 7 nucleotides agree with TRBD1. V was pared by 6 bases and J by 3 bases, with 2 bases of the junction left unmatched. This CDR3 contains 12 residues. Germline V gene sequence: CDR1 MNHNY, CDR2 SVGAGI (reference sequence). The CDR3 bases are TGTGCCAGCAGCTCAGGGGGCTACGAGCAGTACTTC. This sequence encodes CASSSGGYEQYF.

In its sample, this clone was seen once. The chain employs TRBV7-9 and TRBJ1-2; possible D gene TRBD1, 5 bases. V was pared by 5 bases and J by 5 bases, with 15 bases between. Germline CDR1 reads SEHNR; CDR2 reads FQNEAQ (reference sequence). This CDR3 comprises 14 residues. In nucleotides, the CDR3 is TGTGCCAGCAGCCCGACAGACAGCCTATATGGCTACACCTTC. It specifies CASSPTDSLYGYTF.

This sequence joins TRBV11-3 and TRBJ2-1; 9 bases agree with TRBD2. The CDR3 length is 14 residues. Per the germline V gene, CDR1 is SGHNT and CDR2 is YENEEA. J gave up 5 bases and V 5 bases, and 4 bases lay outside the gene matches. The CDR3 sequence: CASSPGLANNEQFF. The CDR3 DNA follows: TGTGCCAGCAGCCCTGGACTAGCGAACAATGAGCAGTTCTTC.

The chain combines TRBV6-1 with TRBJ1-6, with 7 nucleotides matching TRBD1. The trim removed 5 bases at V and 5 bases at J, leaving 6 bases unmatched. Germline assignment: CDR1 MNHNS and CDR2 SASEGT. The CDR3 is 15 amino acids. CDR3 residues: CASSIGTVNNSPLHF. CDR3 sequence (DNA): TGTGCCAGCAGTATTGGGACAGTAAATAATTCACCCCTCCACTTT.